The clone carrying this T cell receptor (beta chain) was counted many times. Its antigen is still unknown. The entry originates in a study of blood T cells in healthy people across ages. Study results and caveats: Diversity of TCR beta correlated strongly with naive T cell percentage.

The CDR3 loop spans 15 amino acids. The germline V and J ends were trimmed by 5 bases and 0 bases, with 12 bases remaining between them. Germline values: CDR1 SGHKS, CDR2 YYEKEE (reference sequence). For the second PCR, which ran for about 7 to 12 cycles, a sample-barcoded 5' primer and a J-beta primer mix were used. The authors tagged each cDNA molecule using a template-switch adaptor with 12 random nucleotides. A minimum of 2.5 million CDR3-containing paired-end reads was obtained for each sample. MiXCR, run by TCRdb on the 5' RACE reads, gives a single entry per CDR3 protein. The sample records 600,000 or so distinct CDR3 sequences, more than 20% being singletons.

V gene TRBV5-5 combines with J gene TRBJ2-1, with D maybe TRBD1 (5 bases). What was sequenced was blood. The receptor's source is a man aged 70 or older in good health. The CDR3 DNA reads TGTGCCAGCAGTTCGGACACGAGCTCCTACAATGAGCAGTTCTTC. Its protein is CASSSDTSSYNEQFF. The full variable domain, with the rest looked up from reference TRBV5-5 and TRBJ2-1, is DAGVTQSPTHLIKTRGQQVTLRCSPISGHKSVSWYQQVLGQGPQFIFQYYEKEERGRGNFPDRFSARQFPNYSSELNVNALLLGDSALYLCASSSDTSSYNEQFFGPGTRLTVL.